The entry that follows covers one TCR beta chain sequence. Per the germline V gene, CDR1 is SGHTA and CDR2 is FQGNSA. V was trimmed by 5 bases and J by 7 bases, leaving 17 bases between them. The CDR3 has 14 amino acids. The data were taken from a study of blood T cell repertoires in COVID-19. About the research overall: Both acute and convalescent COVID-19 samples were obtained from the United States, Italy and Spain. PBMCs, B-cell-depleted T cells, or T cells were the source of the cDNA or gDNA that made up the material.

Enrollment of patients from Seattle took place during active infection, with longitudinal follow-up. Under the authors' procedure: Quantification of nucleated cells was approximated via reference gene primer amplification. Using immunoSEQ multiplex PCR, the repertoire was profiled, and TCRdb retains in-frame clones only, with some absent. That table gives V, J and clone size, and the DNA gave D and trimming. Found here are about 170,000 clones, 70% to 90% of them singletons; the top ten hold 2.5%. Input material: peripheral blood. The chain joins TRBV7-2 to TRBJ2-5; tentative D call: TRBD2 (7 bases). The receptor's source is a woman older than 75 with COVID-19, enrolled during active disease. The CDR3 DNA follows: TGTGCCAGCAGCGACGCCGGGGGGCTAGGGACCCAGTACTTC. Encoded protein: CASSDAGGLGTQYF. The full variable domain, completed using reference TRBV7-2 and TRBJ2-5, is GAGVSQSPSNKVTEKGKDVELRCDPISGHTALYWYRQSLGQGLEFLIYFQGNSAPDKSGLPSDRFSAERTGGSVSTLTIQRTQQEDSAVYLCASSDAGGLGTQYFGPGTRLLVL.